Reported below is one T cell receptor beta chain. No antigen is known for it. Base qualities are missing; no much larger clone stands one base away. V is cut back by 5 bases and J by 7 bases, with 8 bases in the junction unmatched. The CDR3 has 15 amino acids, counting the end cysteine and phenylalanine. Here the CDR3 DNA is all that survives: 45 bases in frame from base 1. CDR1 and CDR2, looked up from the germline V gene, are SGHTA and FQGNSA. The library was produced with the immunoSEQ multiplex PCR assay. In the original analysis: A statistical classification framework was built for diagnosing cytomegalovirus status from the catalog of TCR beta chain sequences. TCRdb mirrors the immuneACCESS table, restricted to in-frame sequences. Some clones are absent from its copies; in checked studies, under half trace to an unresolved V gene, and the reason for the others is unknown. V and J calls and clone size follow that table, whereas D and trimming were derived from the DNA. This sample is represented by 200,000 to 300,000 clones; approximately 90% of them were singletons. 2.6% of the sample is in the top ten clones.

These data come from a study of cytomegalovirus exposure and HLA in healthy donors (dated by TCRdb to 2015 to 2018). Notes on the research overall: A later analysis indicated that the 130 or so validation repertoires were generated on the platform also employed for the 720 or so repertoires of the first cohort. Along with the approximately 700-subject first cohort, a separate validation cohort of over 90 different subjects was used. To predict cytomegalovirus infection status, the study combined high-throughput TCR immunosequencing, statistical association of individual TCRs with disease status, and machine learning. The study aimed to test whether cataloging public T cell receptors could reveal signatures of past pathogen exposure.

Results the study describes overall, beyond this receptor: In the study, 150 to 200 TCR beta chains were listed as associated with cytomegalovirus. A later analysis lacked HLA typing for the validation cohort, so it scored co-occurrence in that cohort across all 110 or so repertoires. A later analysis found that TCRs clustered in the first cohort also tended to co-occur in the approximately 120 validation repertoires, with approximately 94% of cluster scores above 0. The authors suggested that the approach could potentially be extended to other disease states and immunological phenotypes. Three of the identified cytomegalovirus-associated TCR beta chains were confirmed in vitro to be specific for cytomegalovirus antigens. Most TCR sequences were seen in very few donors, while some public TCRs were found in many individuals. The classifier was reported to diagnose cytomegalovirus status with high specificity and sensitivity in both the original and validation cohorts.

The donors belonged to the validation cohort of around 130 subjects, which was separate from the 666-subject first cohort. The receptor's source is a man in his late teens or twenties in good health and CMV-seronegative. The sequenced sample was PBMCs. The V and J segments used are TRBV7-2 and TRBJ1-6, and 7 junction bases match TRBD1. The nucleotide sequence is TGTGCCAGCAGCCGCGGACAGGCTCGAAATTCACCCCTCCACTTT. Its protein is CASSRGQARNSPLHF.